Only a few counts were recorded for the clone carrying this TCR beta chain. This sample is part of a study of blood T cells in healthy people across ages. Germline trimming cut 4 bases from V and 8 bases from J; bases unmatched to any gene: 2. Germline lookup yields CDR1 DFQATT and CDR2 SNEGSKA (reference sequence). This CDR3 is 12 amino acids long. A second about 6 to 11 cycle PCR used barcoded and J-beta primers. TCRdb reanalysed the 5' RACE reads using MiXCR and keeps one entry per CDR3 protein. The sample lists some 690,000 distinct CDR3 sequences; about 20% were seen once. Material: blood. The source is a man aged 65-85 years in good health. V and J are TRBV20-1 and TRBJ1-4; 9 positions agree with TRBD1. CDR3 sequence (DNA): TGCAGTGCTACGGGACAGGGAGAAAAACTGTTTTTT. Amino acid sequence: CSATGQGEKLFF.